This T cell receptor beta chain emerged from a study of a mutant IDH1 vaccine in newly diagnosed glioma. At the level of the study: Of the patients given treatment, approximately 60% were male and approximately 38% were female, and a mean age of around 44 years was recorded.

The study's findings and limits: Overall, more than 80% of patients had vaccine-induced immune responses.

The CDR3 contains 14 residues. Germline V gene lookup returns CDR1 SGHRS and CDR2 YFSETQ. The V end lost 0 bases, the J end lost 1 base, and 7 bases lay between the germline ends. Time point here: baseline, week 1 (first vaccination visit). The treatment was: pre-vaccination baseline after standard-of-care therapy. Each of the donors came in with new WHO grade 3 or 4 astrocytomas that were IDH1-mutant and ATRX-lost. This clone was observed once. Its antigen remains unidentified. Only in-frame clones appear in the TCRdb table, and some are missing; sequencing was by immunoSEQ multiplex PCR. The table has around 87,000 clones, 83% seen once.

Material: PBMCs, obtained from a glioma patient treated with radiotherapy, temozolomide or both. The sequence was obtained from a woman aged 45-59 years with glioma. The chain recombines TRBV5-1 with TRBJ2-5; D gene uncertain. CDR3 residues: CASSLGRTQETQYF. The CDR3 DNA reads TGCGCCAGCAGCTTGGGCCGGACCCAAGAGACCCAGTACTTC.